This TCR beta chain was sequenced in a study of shared T cell receptors in the human thymus. Produced via immunoSEQ multiplex PCR; TCRdb's table is partial and in-frame only. The sample has hundreds of thousands of clones, approximately 87% seen once. V lost 4 bases and J lost 5, with 12 bases in between. Germline V CDR1 and CDR2: KGHSH, LQKENI. The CDR3 extends over 14 amino acids. Separately, the same data were catalogued under a study of human thymus T cells.

The V and J genes are TRBV18 and TRBJ1-5; D is perhaps TRBD1 (5 bases). This sequence was found in a boy less than two years old with a congenital heart defect. The sample was thymocytes. As DNA, the CDR3 is TGTGCCAGCTCACTTGGAAGGGACTATCAGCCCCAGCATTTT. Translated: CASSLGRDYQPQHF.